This passage covers 26 T cell receptor beta chains from one sample sequenced in a study of T cell responses to AZD1222 COVID-19 vaccine. Libraries were prepared by immunoSEQ multiplex PCR; TCRdb keeps only in-frame clonotypes and omits some of them. The table records about 130,000 clones, approximately 85% of them present only once. The material sequenced was peripheral blood, taken 28 days after the second AZD1222 dose. The receptors were sampled from an adult who received the AZD1222 COVID-19 vaccine.

CDR3 bases: TGTGCCAGCAGTCGCGGACTTGTCTCCTGGGCTCGTGGCTACACCTTC. Translating gives CASSRGLVSWARGYTF. The gene calls are TRBV2 and TRBJ1-2; D not certain. V lost 5 bases and J lost 7, with 23 bases in between. Germline loops: CDR1 SNHLY, CDR2 FYNNEI. The CDR3 totals 16 residues.

Only one count was recorded for this clone. The CDR3 protein is CASSREVFTQYF. CDR3 DNA sequence: TGTGCCAGCAGTCGAGAGGTGTTTACGCAGTATTTT. This chain links TRBV28 with TRBJ2-3; D uncertain. Looked up from germline, CDR1 is MDHEN and CDR2 is SYDVKM. The CDR3 totals 12 residues. V lost 5 bases and J 8 bases, leaving 11 bases between the germline ends.

This clone is a singleton in its sample. The chain employs TRBV28 and TRBJ1-4; unclear D gene. In germline, CDR1 is MDHEN, CDR2 SYDVKM. The CDR3 has 13 residues. V was cut by 6 bases and J by 8 bases, with 13 bases left in between. This CDR3 is CASSLWGDEKLFF. The CDR3 DNA reads TGTGCCAGCAGCCTGTGGGGAGACGAAAAACTGTTTTTT.

For this clone: A single base separates this from a much larger clone, so it may be a read error. The chain has TRBV6-1 and TRBJ2-2, with 7 positions matching TRBD1. There are 18 residues in the CDR3. Germline V gene data show CDR1 as MNHNS and CDR2 as SASEGT. CDR3 amino acids: CVSSGGFAGTANTGELFF. CDR3 in DNA: TGTGTCAGCAGTGGCGGATTTGCCGGGACAGCGAACACCGGGGAGCTGTTTTTT.

The chain employs TRBV19 and TRBJ1-2; D remains ambiguous. The V end lost 3 bases, the J end lost 2 bases, and 10 bases lay between the germline ends. This CDR3 spans 14 amino acids. Germline V gene data show CDR1 as LNHDA and CDR2 as SQIVND (reference sequence). CDR3 sequence reads: CASSIIGPNYGYTF. In nucleotides, the CDR3 is TGTGCCAGTAGTATTATAGGGCCAAACTATGGCTACACCTTC.

The rearrangement uses TRBV18 and TRBJ1-2; TRBD1 matches at 9 bases. J lost 2 bases, V lost 2 bases, and 6 bases had no gene match. The CDR3 totals 16 residues. CDR1 is KGHSH, CDR2 LQKENI, per germline. The CDR3 DNA reads as TGTGCCAGCTCACCAGTCGGGACAGGGACCAACTATGGCTACACCTTC. Residues: CASSPVGTGTNYGYTF.

The chain carries TRBV20-1 and TRBJ2-3; unclear D gene. V shed 2 bases and J shed 4 bases, with 4 bases lying between them. Looked up from germline, CDR1 is DFQATT and CDR2 is SNEGSKA (reference sequence). The CDR3 has 11 residues. CDR3 sequence (DNA): TGCAGTGCTAGACGGCCAGATACGCAGTATTTT. Its translation: CSARRPDTQYF.

The CDR3 DNA follows: TGTGCCAGCAGCTTGGGGGTTTCAGGAGGCCCCTACGAGCAGTACTTC. This codes for CASSLGVSGGPYEQYF. V gene TRBV5-4 combines with J gene TRBJ2-7, with TRBD2 as a possible D gene (5 bases). The CDR3 consists of 16 residues. The V gene lost 0 bases and the J gene lost 2 bases, with 15 bases spanning the gap. CDR1 is SGHNT, CDR2 YYREEE, per germline (reference sequence).

The chain joins TRBV6-5 to TRBJ1-5; D gene unclear. V lost 7 bases to trimming and J lost 1 base, with 11 bases between them. This CDR3 spans 14 amino acids. Germline V gene sequence: CDR1 MNHEY, CDR2 SVGAGI. The CDR3 spells CASILDRSNQPQHF. In nucleotides, the CDR3 is TGTGCCAGCATCCTAGACCGAAGCAATCAGCCCCAGCATTTT.

V and J are TRBV2 and TRBJ1-3; D remains unclear. V lost 1 base to trimming and J lost 4 bases, with 5 bases between them. This CDR3 comprises 13 residues. Germline CDR1 is SNHLY and CDR2 is FYNNEI. The CDR3 loop reads CASSEGWGNTIYF. The CDR3, as DNA: TGTGCCAGCAGTGAAGGTTGGGGAAACACCATATATTTT.

This sequence joins TRBV6-5 and TRBJ2-1; 9 bases are a match to TRBD1. The germline gives CDR1 MNHEY, CDR2 SVGAGI. V was pared by 7 bases and J by 2 bases, with 3 bases of the junction left unmatched. The CDR3 is made up of 14 amino acids. CDR3 residues: CASMDRGPYNEQFF. CDR3 nucleotide sequence: TGTGCCAGCATGGACAGGGGCCCCTACAATGAGCAGTTCTTC.

The chain recombines TRBV19 with TRBJ1-5; D is unresolved. Trimming cost V 1 base and J 11 bases, with 18 bases left between them. The CDR3 covers 15 residues. Germline values: CDR1 LNHDA, CDR2 SQIVND (reference sequence). CDR3 sequence: CASSIVQGIYGAQHF. CDR3 DNA sequence: TGTGCCAGTAGTATAGTACAAGGAATTTATGGGGCCCAGCATTTT.

The V call is TRBV5-1, the J call TRBJ1-6; 9 bases are a match to TRBD1. Unmatched junction bases numbered 4, after V lost 4 bases and J lost 5 bases. Germline-derived CDR1 and CDR2 are SGHRS and YFSETQ. The CDR3 loop spans 15 amino acids. The CDR3 sequence: CASSRDRVDNSPLHF. The CDR3 coding sequence is TGCGCCAGCAGCAGGGACAGGGTTGATAATTCACCCCTCCACTTT.

The rearrangement links TRBV4-1 to TRBJ1-2; D call uncertain. Germline V gives CDR1 MGHRA, CDR2 YSYEKL. The CDR3 length is 12 residues. V was shortened by 4 bases and J by 8 bases, with 11 bases between the two germline ends. DNA of the CDR3: TGCGCCAGCAGCCCGCCCCCGGGGGGCTACACCTTC. Its protein product is CASSPPPGGYTF.

V usage is TRBV28 and J usage is TRBJ2-1; D is ambiguous. Trimming stripped 5 bases from V and 0 bases from J, with 11 bases between. CDR3 size: 15 residues. From germline, CDR1 is MDHEN and CDR2 SYDVKM. The CDR3 protein is CASSPRPGSYNEQFF. The CDR3 DNA follows: TGTGCCAGCAGTCCACGCCCGGGCTCCTACAATGAGCAGTTCTTC. The variable domain in full, completed from reference TRBV28 and TRBJ2-1, reads DVKVTQSSRYLVKRTGEKVFLECVQDMDHENMFWYRQDPGLGLRLIYFSYDVKMKEKGDIPEGYSVSREKKERFSLILESASTNQTSMYLCASSPRPGSYNEQFFGPGTRLTVL.

This clone was detected only once. The V call is TRBV13, the J call TRBJ2-7; the D gene is possibly TRBD2 (6 bases). CDR1 is PRHDT, CDR2 FYEKMQ, per germline (reference sequence). The CDR3 contains 15 residues. Trimming removed 3 bases at V and 2 bases at J, with 14 bases between. This CDR3 is CASSFYTGGTYEQYF. In DNA form, the CDR3 reads TGTGCCAGCAGCTTTTATACAGGCGGGACCTACGAGCAGTACTTC.

This rearrangement joins TRBV7-3 to TRBJ2-2; TRBD1 aligns across 7 bases. Losses at the gene ends were 3 bases for V and 2 bases for J; bases not matched to a gene: 3. CDR1 SGHTA and CDR2 FQGTGA come from the germline V gene. The CDR3 runs 15 residues. Written as DNA, the CDR3 is TGTGCCAGCAGCTTCGGACAGGTCAACACCGGGGAGCTGTTTTTT. It is translated as CASSFGQVNTGELFF.

The CDR3 sequence: CASSPRQVGLGYEQYF. CDR3 coding DNA: TGTGCCAGCAGCCCCCGACAGGTGGGACTGGGATACGAGCAGTACTTC. V is TRBV11-2 and J is TRBJ2-7; D may match TRBD1 or TRBD2 (6 bases each). The CDR3 has 16 residues. Trimming removed 5 bases from V and 4 bases from J, with 21 bases in between. The V gene's germline CDR1 is SGHAT and CDR2 FQNNGV.

The rearrangement joins TRBV28 to TRBJ2-7; the D call may be TRBD1 or TRBD2 (5 bases each). Germline CDR1 and CDR2: MDHEN and SYDVKM. V was pared by 4 bases and J by 3 bases, with 10 bases between. This CDR3 comprises 13 residues. The CDR3 nucleotides read TGTGCCAGCAGTTCGGGGCAAATCTACGAGCAGTACTTC. Translation gives CASSSGQIYEQYF.

The V gene is TRBV5-1, the J gene TRBJ1-2; no clear D. Germline CDR1 is SGHRS and CDR2 is YFSETQ. CDR3 length: 13 amino acids. V was trimmed by 0 bases and J by 3 bases, leaving 6 bases between them. The CDR3 region has the DNA TGCGCCAGCAGCTTGGCCTGGGACTATGGCTACACCTTC. Protein sequence: CASSLAWDYGYTF.

The V and J genes are TRBV28 and TRBJ1-5; D not resolved. The CDR3 runs to 16 residues. The V end lost 9 bases, the J end lost 2 bases, and 20 bases lay between the germline ends. Germline V gene sequence: CDR1 MDHEN, CDR2 SYDVKM. The CDR3 DNA reads as TGTGCCAGTATGGGGTTTTGGGGAGTGGGCAATCAGCCCCAGCATTTT. Its translation: CASMGFWGVGNQPQHF.

The rearrangement uses TRBV19 and TRBJ2-3; a possible D gene is TRBD1 (7 bases). This CDR3 is 14 amino acids long. V was pared by 3 bases and J by 8 bases, with 15 bases between. Germline V CDR1 and CDR2: LNHDA, SQIVND (reference sequence). The CDR3: CASSMWRGRGTQYF. As DNA, the CDR3 is TGTGCCAGTAGTATGTGGAGGGGGCGAGGTACGCAGTATTTT.

The chain employs TRBV5-8 and TRBJ2-1, with 8 positions matching TRBD2. Per the germline V gene, CDR1 is SGHTS and CDR2 is YDEGEE. The V gene end was trimmed by 4 bases and the J gene end by 9 bases; junction bases not matched to a gene: 18. The CDR3 sequence is 17 residues long. For the CDR3, the DNA is TGTGCCAGCAGCATTACAGCCGCCCGGGGGGGCCTTGGTGAGCAGTTCTTC. This sequence encodes CASSITAARGGLGEQFF.

V and J are TRBV30 and TRBJ2-2; 7 bases are shared with TRBD1. J lost 2 bases, V lost 0 bases, and 3 bases had no gene match. The length of the CDR3 is 15 residues. Germline CDR1 GTSNPN, CDR2 SVGIG (reference sequence). The CDR3 loop is CAWSVRQGNTGELFF. The CDR3 nucleotides are TGTGCCTGGAGTGTCCGACAGGGAAACACCGGGGAGCTGTTTTTT.

The chain carries TRBV4-1 and TRBJ1-5; 12 nucleotides line up with TRBD1. V trimming: 0 bases; J trimming: 1 base; junction bases outside the gene matches: 4. CDR3 size: 18 residues. The germline CDR1 and CDR2 sequences are MGHRA and YSYEKL. CDR3 bases: TGCGCCAGCAGCCAAGAGGGACAGGGGGCTGAGAGCAATCAGCCCCAGCATTTT. The encoded protein is CASSQEGQGAESNQPQHF.

This clone appeared a few times. One end of the junction varies from germline; a read error may be responsible. The rearrangement joins TRBV5-1 to TRBJ2-1; 10 bases align to TRBD2. This CDR3 is built from 13 residues. Per germline, CDR1 SGHRS and CDR2 YFSETQ. This CDR3 is CASSHGGLAENVF. The CDR3 region has the DNA TGCGCCAGCAGCCACGGCGGACTAGCGGAAAATGTCTTC.